The table lists the clone carrying this TCR beta chain with a few counts. Antigen specificity is unknown. The data stem from a study of CD8 T cells in ankylosing spondylitis. Study results and caveats: Characteristic of ankylosing spondylitis blood, it appeared, was a TCR beta motif comprising eight highly homologous variants. The authors reported significant enrichment of disease-linked clones in matched ankylosing spondylitis synovial fluid.

TCRdb redid the calling of the 5' RACE reads with MiXCR, one entry per CDR3 protein. This table holds 670,000 or so distinct CDR3 sequences, about 20% found once. The CDR3 is made up of 20 amino acids. Germline V lookup: CDR1 SGHRS, CDR2 YFSETQ. Unmatched junction bases numbered 16, after V lost 5 bases and J lost 0 bases. Sequencing input: blood, either unsorted or a sorted T cell fraction (not recorded which). The chain uses TRBV5-1 and TRBJ2-6; 8 bases are a match to TRBD2. The sequence was obtained from a male donor with ankylosing spondylitis. The CDR3 reads CASRPTLGAGVLSGANVLTF. DNA of the CDR3: TGCGCCAGCAGACCCACCCTGGGAGCGGGGGTGCTCTCTGGGGCCAACGTCCTGACTTTC.